This T cell receptor (beta chain) was found in a study of PD-L1 blockade in urothelial cancer. Study-level information: Male patients with bladder-origin urothelial cancer numbered most of the 29.

J gave up 11 bases and V 5 bases, and 9 bases lay outside the gene matches. The CDR3 contains 13 residues. The V gene's germline CDR1 is MDHEN and CDR2 SYDVKM. The protocol was immunoSEQ multiplex PCR, while the TCRdb copy is restricted to in-frame clones and leaves out a portion. The repertoire holds 95,000 to 100,000 clones, around 87% seen once, with 2% in the top ten. The time point: pretreatment peripheral blood. The source was PBMCs, collected around atezolizumab (anti-PD-L1) treatment. The clonotype was recovered from a man between 60 and 75 years old with urothelial cancer. The V gene is TRBV28, the J gene TRBJ2-1; 7 bases map to TRBD2. The CDR3 protein is CASSEQREQQQFF. Here the CDR3 DNA reads TGTGCCAGCAGTGAACAGCGGGAACAACAGCAGTTCTTC.